This T cell receptor beta chain emerged from a study of shared clonotypes between healthy human individuals. Across the study: Each donor's CD4 naive and CD4 memory cells filled three plates apiece, CD8 naive two, and CD8 memory one. Study-wide points: Clonotypes shared by all four sorted-subset donors had higher generation probabilities than non-shared clonotypes.

With regard to this clone: Its target is not known.

Over several immunoSEQ plates, each subset's genomic DNA was distributed in even portions. The method was immunoSEQ multiplex PCR; TCRdb's version includes in-frame clones alone and lacks a portion of them. This sample has under 2.5 million clones, with just under 95% found just once. Between the trimmed V and J ends, which lost 5 bases and 8 bases, there was a span of 19 bases. CDR3 length: 15 residues. In germline, CDR1 is SEHNR, CDR2 FQNEAQ (reference sequence). The chain is built from TRBV7-9 and TRBJ2-1; D unresolved. The source material was naive CD4+ T cells from PBMCs. The subset is: CD45RA+ positively selected. This TCR was sampled from a man between 18 and 35 years old in good health. Some clones in this sample may be carry-over from other donors' samples. In DNA form, the CDR3 reads TGTGCCAGCAGCCTTCAGTATGGGGTATGGCATGAGCAGTTCTTC. It translates to CASSLQYGVWHEQFF.